The source of this T cell receptor beta chain is a study of siplizumab effects on memory and regulatory T cells. The CDR3 spans 18 residues. In germline, CDR1 is MNHEY, CDR2 SMNVEV (reference sequence). V lost 0 bases and J 2 bases, leaving 20 bases between the germline ends. Profiled with immunoSEQ multiplex PCR; TCRdb holds only in-frame clones, not every one. The data contain around 77,000 clones, more than 80% of them seen just once; the ten biggest clones take up around 30%. This receptor was obtained from a human donor in good health. The sequenced sample was CD8+ T cells sorted from blood. The genes are TRBV27 and TRBJ2-7; tentative D call: TRBD2 (6 bases). The CDR3 region is CASSLSGIADLIPYEQYF. CDR3 sequence (DNA): TGTGCCAGCAGTTTATCAGGGATAGCGGATTTGATTCCCTACGAGCAGTACTTC.